The source of this TCR beta chain is a study of blood T cell repertoires in COVID-19. The wider study: The United States, Italy and Spain supplied acute and convalescent COVID-19 samples.

Authors' processing steps: Estimated nucleated cell counts came from reference gene primer amplification. This table comes from immunoSEQ multiplex PCR, and its TCRdb copy is limited to in-frame clones, with some not included. V and J calls and clone size are copied from that table; D and trimming were computed from the DNA. The sample contains some 380,000 clones, 70% to 90% of which appear only once. The CDR3 is 16 amino acids. Per germline, CDR1 LNHDA and CDR2 SQIVND (reference sequence). The V gene end was trimmed by 5 bases and the J gene end by 5 bases; junction bases not matched to a gene: 10. This clone has a handful of counts. Residents of about two dozen US areas, aged about 18 to 89 years, made up the participants.

This TCR was recovered from a woman between 35 and 50 years old with acute COVID-19. The specimen was PBMCs or T cells enriched from blood (not recorded which). The chain joins TRBV19 to TRBJ2-1; 9 bases are shared with TRBD2. The CDR3 here is CASSFWAGGENNEQFF. CDR3 sequence (DNA): TGTGCCAGTAGTTTCTGGGCGGGGGGGGAGAACAATGAGCAGTTCTTC. Supplemented by reference TRBV19 and TRBJ2-1, the full variable domain reads DGGITQSPKYLFRKEGQNVTLSCEQNLNHDAMYWYRQDPGQGLRLIYYSQIVNDFQKGDIAEGYSVSREKKESFPLTVTSAQKNPTAFYLCASSFWAGGENNEQFFGPGTRLTVL.